One sample yielded the 10 T cell receptor beta chains listed below, sequenced in a study of response to subunit inactivated influenza vaccine. TCRdb re-analysed the RT-PCR reads in MiXCR, keeping a single row per CDR3 protein. Of under 200,000 distinct CDR3 sequences detected, roughly 10% appear once; the ten largest clones hold roughly an eighth. Sequenced material: non-naive T cells sorted from PBMCs, taken more than 35 days after vaccination. Source of these receptors: a man aged 45 to 65 who received an inactivated influenza vaccine.

This clonotype was found many times. This CDR3 is CAWSVLDGVAFF. CDR3 sequence (DNA): TGTGCCTGGAGTGTACTCGATGGGGTAGCTTTCTTT. V gene TRBV30 combines with J gene TRBJ1-1; D ambiguous. CDR3 size: 12 residues. Germline assignment: CDR1 GTSNPN and CDR2 SVGIG (reference sequence). V lost 0 bases and J lost 10, with 12 bases in between.

The chain is built from TRBV28 and TRBJ2-5; the D is unclear. Per germline, CDR1 MDHEN and CDR2 SYDVKM. This CDR3 has 13 residues. Trimming cost V 4 bases and J 0 bases, with 6 bases left between them. The CDR3 loop is CASSSGNQETQYF. CDR3 DNA: TGTGCCAGCAGTTCCGGCAACCAAGAGACCCAGTACTTC.

In this sample, this clonotype turned up many times. The chain uses TRBV20-1 and TRBJ2-7, with D possibly being TRBD2 (5 bases). Germline CDR1 reads DFQATT; CDR2 reads SNEGSKA (reference sequence). The CDR3 has 14 amino acids. Trimming removed 4 bases from V and 4 bases from J, with 17 bases in between. CDR3 nucleotides: TGCAGTGCTATAGGACTCTCGCGAGATTACGAGCAGTACTTC. It codes for CSAIGLSRDYEQYF.

This clonotype was recorded a few times. V and J are TRBV4-3 and TRBJ1-4; D is undetermined. This CDR3 region has 15 residues. Trimming removed 0 bases from V and 5 bases from J, with 10 bases in between. Per germline, CDR1 LGHNA and CDR2 YSLEER. In DNA, the CDR3 is TGCGCCAGCAGCCAAGATTACACCCGCAATGAAAAACTGTTTTTT. Encoded protein: CASSQDYTRNEKLFF.

This chain uses TRBV6-1 with TRBJ2-3, with D possibly being TRBD1 or TRBD2 (6 bases each). There are 15 residues in the CDR3. In germline, CDR1 is MNHNS, CDR2 SASEGT. V shed 7 bases and J shed 3 bases, with 17 bases lying between them. This chain's CDR3 is CASTRGGTLTDTQYF. The DNA for the CDR3 is TGTGCCAGCACCCGAGGGGGGACCTTGACAGATACGCAGTATTTT.

The gene calls are TRBV3-1 and TRBJ2-5; D not resolved. This CDR3 spans 14 amino acids. Germline-derived CDR1 and CDR2 are LGHDT and YNNKEL (reference sequence). V dropped 5 bases and J dropped 5 bases, with 15 bases sitting between them. CDR3 region: CASSTRKWTETQYF. The CDR3, as DNA: TGTGCCAGCAGCACCCGAAAGTGGACGGAGACCCAGTACTTC.

The chain carries TRBV7-9 and TRBJ2-5, with 7 bases that match TRBD2. V gave up 5 bases and J gave up 2 bases; unmatched junction bases: 8. This CDR3 spans 15 amino acids. The V gene's germline CDR1 is SEHNR and CDR2 FQNEAQ (reference sequence). The DNA of the CDR3 is TGTGCCAGCAGCCCACGGAGGGAGGGACAAGAGACCCAGTACTTC. This codes for CASSPRREGQETQYF.

This clonotype was seen repeatedly, ten times or more. The chain's CDR3 is CASSLDSNRGKLFF. CDR3 sequence (DNA): TGTGCCAGCAGCCTAGATTCTAACAGGGGAAAACTGTTTTTT. This rearrangement joins TRBV7-2 to TRBJ1-4; 7 positions match TRBD1. V lost 5 bases and J lost 10; bases outside the gene matches: 10. Germline V gene data show CDR1 as SGHTA and CDR2 as FQGNSA. This CDR3 is built from 14 residues.

In DNA form, the CDR3 reads TGTGCCAGCAGTTTAACGGGGGGGCTCGGACAGTTCTTC. Translation gives CASSLTGGLGQFF. The V call is TRBV12-3 or TRBV12-4, the J call TRBJ2-1, with TRBD2 identical over 8 bases. J was trimmed by 13 bases and V by 2 bases; bases with no gene match: 7. The CDR3 is 13 residues long.

V usage is TRBV6-2 or TRBV6-3 and J usage is TRBJ1-4, with D tentatively TRBD1 (6 bases). V lost 8 bases and J 4 bases, leaving 11 bases between the germline ends. Germline assignment: CDR1 MNHEY and CDR2 SVGEGT. The CDR3 length is 13 residues. CDR3 loop: CASLGQNNEKLFF. The CDR3 DNA reads TGTGCCAGCCTCGGACAGAATAATGAAAAACTGTTTTTT.